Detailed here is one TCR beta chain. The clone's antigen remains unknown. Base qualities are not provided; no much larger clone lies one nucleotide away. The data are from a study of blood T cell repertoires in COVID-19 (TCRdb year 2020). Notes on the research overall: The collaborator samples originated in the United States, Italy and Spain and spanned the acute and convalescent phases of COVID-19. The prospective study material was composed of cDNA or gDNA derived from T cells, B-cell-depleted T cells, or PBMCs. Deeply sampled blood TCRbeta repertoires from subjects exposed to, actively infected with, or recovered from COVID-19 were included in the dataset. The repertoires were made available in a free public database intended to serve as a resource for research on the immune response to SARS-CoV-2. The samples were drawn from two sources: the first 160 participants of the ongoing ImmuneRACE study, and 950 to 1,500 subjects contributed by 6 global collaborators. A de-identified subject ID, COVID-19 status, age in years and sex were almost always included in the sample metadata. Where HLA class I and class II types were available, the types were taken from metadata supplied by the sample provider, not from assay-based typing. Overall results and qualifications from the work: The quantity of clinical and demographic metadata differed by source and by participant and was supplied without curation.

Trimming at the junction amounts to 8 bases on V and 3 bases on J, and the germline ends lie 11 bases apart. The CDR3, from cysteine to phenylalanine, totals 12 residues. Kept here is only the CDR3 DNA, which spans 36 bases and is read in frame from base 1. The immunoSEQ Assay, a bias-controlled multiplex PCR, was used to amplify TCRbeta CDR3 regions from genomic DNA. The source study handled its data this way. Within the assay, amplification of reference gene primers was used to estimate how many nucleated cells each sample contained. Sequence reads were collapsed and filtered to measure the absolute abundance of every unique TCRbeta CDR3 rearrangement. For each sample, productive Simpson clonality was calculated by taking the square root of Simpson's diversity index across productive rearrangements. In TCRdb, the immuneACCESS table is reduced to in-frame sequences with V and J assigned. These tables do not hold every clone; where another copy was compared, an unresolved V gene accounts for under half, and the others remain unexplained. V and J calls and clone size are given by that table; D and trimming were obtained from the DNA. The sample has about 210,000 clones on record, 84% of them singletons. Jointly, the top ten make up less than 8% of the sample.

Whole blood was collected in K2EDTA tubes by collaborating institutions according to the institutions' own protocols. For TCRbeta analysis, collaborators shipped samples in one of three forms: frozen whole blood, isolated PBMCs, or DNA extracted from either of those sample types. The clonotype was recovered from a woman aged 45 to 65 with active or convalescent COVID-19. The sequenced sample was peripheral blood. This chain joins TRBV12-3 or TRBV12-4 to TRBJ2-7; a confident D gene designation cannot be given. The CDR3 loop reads CASAGGSYEQYF. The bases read TGTGCCAGCGCCGGCGGCAGCTACGAGCAGTACTTC.